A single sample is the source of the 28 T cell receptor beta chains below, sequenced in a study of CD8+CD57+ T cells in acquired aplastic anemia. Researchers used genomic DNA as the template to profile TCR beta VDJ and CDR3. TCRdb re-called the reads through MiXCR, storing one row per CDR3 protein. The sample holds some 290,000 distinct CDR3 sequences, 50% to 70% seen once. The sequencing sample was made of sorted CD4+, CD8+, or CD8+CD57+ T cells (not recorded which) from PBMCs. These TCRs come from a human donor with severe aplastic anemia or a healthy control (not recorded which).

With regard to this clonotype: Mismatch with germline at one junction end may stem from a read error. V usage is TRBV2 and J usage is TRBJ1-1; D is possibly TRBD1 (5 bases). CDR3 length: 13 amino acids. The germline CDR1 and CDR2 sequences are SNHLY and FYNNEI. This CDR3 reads CASTEPAGVRAFF. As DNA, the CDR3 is TGTGCCAGCACTGAACCGGCGGGGGTACGAGCTTTCTTT.

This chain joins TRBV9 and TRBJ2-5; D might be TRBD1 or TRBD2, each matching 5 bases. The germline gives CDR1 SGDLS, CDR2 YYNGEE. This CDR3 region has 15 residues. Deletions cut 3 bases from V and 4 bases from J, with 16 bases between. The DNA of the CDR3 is TGTGCCAGCAGCGCCATGGATGAGGGGCTAGAGACCCAGTACTTC. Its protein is CASSAMDEGLETQYF.

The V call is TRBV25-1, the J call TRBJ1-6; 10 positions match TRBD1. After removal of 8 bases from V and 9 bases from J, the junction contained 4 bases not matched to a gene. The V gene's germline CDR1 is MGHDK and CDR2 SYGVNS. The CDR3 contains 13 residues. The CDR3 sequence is CASGGTGVSPLHF. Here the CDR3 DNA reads TGTGCCAGCGGGGGGACAGGGGTTTCACCCCTCCACTTT.

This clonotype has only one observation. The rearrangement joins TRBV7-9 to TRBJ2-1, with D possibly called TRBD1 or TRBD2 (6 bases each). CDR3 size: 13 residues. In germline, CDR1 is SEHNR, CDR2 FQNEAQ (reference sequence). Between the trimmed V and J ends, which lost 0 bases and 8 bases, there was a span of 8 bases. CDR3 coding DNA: TGTGCCAGCAGCTTAGCGGGGGGCTATGAGCAGTTCTTC. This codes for CASSLAGGYEQFF.

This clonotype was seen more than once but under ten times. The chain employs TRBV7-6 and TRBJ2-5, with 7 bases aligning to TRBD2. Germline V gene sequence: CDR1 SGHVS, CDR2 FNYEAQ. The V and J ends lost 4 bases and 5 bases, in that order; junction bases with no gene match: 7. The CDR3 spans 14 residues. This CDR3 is CASSSAGEGETQYF. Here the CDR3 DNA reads TGTGCCAGCAGCTCGGCGGGGGAAGGTGAGACCCAGTACTTC.

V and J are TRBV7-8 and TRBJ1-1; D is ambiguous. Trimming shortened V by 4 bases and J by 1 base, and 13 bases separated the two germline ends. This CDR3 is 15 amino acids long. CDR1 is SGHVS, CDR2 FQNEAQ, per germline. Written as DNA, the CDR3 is TGTGCCAGCAGCTCTAGGGTTGGCACGAACACTGAAGCTTTCTTT. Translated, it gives CASSSRVGTNTEAFF.

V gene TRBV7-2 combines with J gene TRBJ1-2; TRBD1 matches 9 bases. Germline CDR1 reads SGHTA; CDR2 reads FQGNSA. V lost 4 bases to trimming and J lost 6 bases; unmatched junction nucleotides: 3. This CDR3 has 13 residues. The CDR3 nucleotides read TGTGCCAGCAGCTCGGACAGGGGCAATGGCTACACCTTC. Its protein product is CASSSDRGNGYTF.

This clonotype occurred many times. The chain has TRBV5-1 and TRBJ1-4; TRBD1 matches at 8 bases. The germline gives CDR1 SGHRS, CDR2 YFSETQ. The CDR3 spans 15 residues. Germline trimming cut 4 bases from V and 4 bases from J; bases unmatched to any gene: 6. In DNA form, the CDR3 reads TGCGCCAGCAGCCCCCGACAGGGGAGTAATGAAAAACTGTTTTTT. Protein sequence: CASSPRQGSNEKLFF.

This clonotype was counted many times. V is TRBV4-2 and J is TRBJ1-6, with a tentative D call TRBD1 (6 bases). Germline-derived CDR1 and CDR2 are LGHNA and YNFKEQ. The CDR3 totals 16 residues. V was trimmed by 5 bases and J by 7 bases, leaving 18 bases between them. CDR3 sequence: CASSSSPGARNSPLHF. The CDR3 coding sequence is TGTGCCAGCAGCTCAAGCCCAGGGGCGCGAAATTCACCCCTCCACTTT.

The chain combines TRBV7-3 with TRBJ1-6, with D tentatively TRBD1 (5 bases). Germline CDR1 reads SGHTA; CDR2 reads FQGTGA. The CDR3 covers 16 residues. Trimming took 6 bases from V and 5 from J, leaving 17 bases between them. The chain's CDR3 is CASRLGGALHNSPLHF. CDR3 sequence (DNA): TGTGCCAGCAGATTGGGTGGGGCCCTACATAATTCACCCCTCCACTTT.

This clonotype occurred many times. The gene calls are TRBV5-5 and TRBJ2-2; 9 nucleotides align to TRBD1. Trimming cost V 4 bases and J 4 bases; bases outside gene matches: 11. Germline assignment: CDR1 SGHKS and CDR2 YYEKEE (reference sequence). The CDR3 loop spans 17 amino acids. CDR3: CASSKIQGARGTGELFF. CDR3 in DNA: TGTGCCAGCAGCAAAATACAGGGGGCTCGTGGCACCGGGGAGCTGTTTTTT.

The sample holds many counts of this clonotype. The CDR3 here is CASGFGTPNNEQFF. CDR3 DNA: TGTGCTAGTGGTTTCGGGACTCCAAACAATGAGCAGTTCTTC. The V call is TRBV12-5, the J call TRBJ2-1, with D perhaps matching TRBD2 (6 bases). The CDR3 length is 14 residues. The ends were cut back, 3 bases at V and 5 bases at J, with 11 bases in the middle. Germline V gene sequence: CDR1 LGHNT, CDR2 FRNRAP.

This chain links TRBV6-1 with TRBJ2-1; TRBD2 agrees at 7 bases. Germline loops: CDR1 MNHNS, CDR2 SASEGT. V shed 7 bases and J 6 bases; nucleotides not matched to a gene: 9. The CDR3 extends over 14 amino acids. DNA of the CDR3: TGTGCCAGCATAGGGCTAGCGGCGAGCAATGAGCAGTTCTTC. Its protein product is CASIGLAASNEQFF.

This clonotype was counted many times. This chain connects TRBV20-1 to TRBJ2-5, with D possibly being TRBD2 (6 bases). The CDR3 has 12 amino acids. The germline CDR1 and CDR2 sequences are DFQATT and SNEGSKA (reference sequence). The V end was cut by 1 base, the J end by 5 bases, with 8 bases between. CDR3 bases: TGCAGTGCTAGAGTTCTAGCGGAGACCCAGTACTTC. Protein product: CSARVLAETQYF.

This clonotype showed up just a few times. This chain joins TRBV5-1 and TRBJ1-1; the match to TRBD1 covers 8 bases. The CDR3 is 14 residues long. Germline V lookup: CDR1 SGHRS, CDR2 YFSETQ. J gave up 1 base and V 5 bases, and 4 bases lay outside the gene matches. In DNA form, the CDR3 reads TGCGCCAGCAGTACGACAGGGGAGAACACTGAAGCTTTCTTT. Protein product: CASSTTGENTEAFF.

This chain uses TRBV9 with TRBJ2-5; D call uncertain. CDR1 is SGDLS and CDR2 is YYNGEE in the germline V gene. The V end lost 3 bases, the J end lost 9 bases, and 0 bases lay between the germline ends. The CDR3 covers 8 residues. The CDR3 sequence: CASSAQYF. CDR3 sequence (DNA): TGTGCCAGCAGCGCCCAGTACTTC.

CDR3 DNA sequence: TGTGCCAGCAGCTCGGGACAGAATGAAAAACTGTTTTTT. This gives the protein CASSSGQNEKLFF. The chain is built from TRBV11-2 and TRBJ1-4; 7 nucleotides line up with TRBD1. J gave up 5 bases and V 4 bases, and 1 base lay outside the gene matches. This CDR3 comprises 13 residues. Germline CDR1 and CDR2: SGHAT and FQNNGV.

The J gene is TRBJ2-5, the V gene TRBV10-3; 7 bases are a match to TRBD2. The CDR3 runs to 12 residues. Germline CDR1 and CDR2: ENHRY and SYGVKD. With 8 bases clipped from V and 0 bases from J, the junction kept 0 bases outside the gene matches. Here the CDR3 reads CAIGTNQETQYF. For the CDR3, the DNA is TGTGCCATCGGGACTAACCAAGAGACCCAGTACTTC.

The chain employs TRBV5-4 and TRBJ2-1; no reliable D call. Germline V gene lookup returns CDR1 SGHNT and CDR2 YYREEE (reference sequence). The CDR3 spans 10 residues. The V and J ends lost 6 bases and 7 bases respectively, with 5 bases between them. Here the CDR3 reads CASMGNEQFF. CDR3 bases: TGTGCCAGCATGGGAAATGAGCAGTTCTTC.

The CDR3 loop is CSASETGFPYEQYF. CDR3 in DNA: TGCAGTGCTAGTGAGACTGGATTCCCCTACGAGCAGTACTTC. The chain links TRBV20-1 to TRBJ2-7; D is uncertain. The V end lost 3 bases, the J end lost 2 bases, and 14 bases lay between the germline ends. CDR1 DFQATT and CDR2 SNEGSKA come from the germline V gene (reference sequence). CDR3 length: 14 residues.

The CDR3 DNA follows: TGCAGCGTCGGGACAAAAACGCAGTATTTT. Translated: CSVGTKTQYF. The chain links TRBV29-1 to TRBJ2-3; TRBD1 might be the D (6 bases). V lost 6 bases, J lost 9 bases, and 10 bases lay in between. The V gene's germline CDR1 is SQVTM and CDR2 ANQGSEA. The length of the CDR3 is 10 residues.

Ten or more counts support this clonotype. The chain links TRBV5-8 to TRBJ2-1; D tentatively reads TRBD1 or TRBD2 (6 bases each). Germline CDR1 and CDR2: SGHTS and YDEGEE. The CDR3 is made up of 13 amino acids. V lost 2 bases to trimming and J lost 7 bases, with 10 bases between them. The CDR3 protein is CASSLQGGNEQFF. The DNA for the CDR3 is TGTGCCAGCAGCTTACAGGGAGGAAATGAGCAGTTCTTC.

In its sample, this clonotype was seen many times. The CDR3 is CASSMDVTYSPLHF. CDR3 sequence (DNA): TGTGCCAGTAGTATGGACGTAACTTATTCACCCCTCCACTTT. The chain has TRBV19 and TRBJ1-6; D call uncertain. Trimming pared 3 bases from V and 8 bases from J, leaving 11 bases between. The CDR3 is made up of 14 amino acids. CDR1 is LNHDA and CDR2 is SQIVND in the germline V gene (reference sequence).

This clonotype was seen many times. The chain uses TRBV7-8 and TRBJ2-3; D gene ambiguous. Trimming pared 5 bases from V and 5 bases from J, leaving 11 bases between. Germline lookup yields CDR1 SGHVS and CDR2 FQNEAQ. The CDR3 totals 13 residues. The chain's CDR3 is CASSTPGVDTQYF. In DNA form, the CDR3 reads TGTGCCAGCAGCACGCCAGGTGTAGATACGCAGTATTTT.

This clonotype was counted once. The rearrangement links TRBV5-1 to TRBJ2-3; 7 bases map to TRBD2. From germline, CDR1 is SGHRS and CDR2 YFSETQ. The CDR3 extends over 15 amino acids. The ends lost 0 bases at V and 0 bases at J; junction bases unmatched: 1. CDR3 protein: CASSLGEGSTDTQYF. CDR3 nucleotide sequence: TGCGCCAGCAGCTTGGGGGAGGGGAGCACAGATACGCAGTATTTT.

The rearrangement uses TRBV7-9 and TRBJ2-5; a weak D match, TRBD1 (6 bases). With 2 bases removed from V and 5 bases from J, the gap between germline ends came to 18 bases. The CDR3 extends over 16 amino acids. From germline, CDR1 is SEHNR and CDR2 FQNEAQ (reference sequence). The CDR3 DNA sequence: TGTGCCAGCAGCTTAAGCACGGACAGACTTCGGGAGACCCAGTACTTC. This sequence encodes CASSLSTDRLRETQYF. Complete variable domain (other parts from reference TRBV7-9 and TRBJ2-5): DTGVSQNPRHKITKRGQNVTFRCDPISEHNRLYWYRQTLGQGPEFLTYFQNEAQLEKSRLLSDRFSAERPKGSFSTLEIQRTEQGDSAMYLCASSLSTDRLRETQYFGPGTRLLVL.

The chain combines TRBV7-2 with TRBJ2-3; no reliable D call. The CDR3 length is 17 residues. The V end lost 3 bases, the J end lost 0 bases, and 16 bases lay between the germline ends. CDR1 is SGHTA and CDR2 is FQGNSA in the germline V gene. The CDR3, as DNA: TGTGCCAGCAGCTTCCCTTCCAGCGAACCTAGCACAGATACGCAGTATTTT. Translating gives CASSFPSSEPSTDTQYF.

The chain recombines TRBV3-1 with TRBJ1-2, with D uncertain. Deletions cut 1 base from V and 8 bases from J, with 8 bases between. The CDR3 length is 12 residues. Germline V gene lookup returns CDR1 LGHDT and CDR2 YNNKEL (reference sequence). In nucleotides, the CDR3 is TGTGCCAGCAGCCAAGTCTGGGAAGGCTACACCTTC. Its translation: CASSQVWEGYTF.